The TCR beta chain under discussion was sequenced for a study of T cells in Graves' hyperthyroidism and ophthalmopathy (dated by TCRdb to about 2019). About the study as a whole: Peripheral blood was sampled at the time of initial diagnosis, prior to any treatment. After blood sampling, hyperthyroidism patients were treated with methimazole at a starting dose of 30 mg daily, and ophthalmopathy patients were treated with high-dose intravenous methylprednisolone. A discovery cohort of around 98 patients, approximately 44 with Graves' ophthalmopathy and 55 to 60 with stable Graves' hyperthyroidism, was used to find distinguishing TCR V-J signatures. In addition, the study compared T-cell repertoires in thyroid tissue and in blood from five or six Graves' hyperthyroidism patients. Prospective prediction of ophthalmopathy was tested in an independent validation cohort of under 20 hyperthyroidism patients and 15 to 17 patients who later progressed to ophthalmopathy. TCR Vbeta CDR3 sequencing of 120 to 150 peripheral blood samples (over 40 ophthalmopathy, 75 to 80 hyperthyroidism and roughly 17 progressor patients) is reported in the paper. The approximately 90 discovery patients were randomly split 7:3 into training and test sets.

For this clonotype: Its cognate antigen has yet to be identified. The missing conserved phenylalanine or tryptophan at the end of this CDR3 makes a read error likely.

Germline trimming amounts to 0 bases on V and 5 bases on J, with 7 as the count of junction bases outside the gene matches. The CDR3 has 16 residues if both end residues are counted. Here the CDR3 DNA is all that survives: 48 bases in frame from base 1. CDR1 MGHRA and CDR2 YSYEKL were looked up in the germline V gene. Results the study describes overall, beyond this receptor: In validation, the model predicted progression to ophthalmopathy with approximately 70% sensitivity and approximately 74% specificity, a median of about 6.7 months before onset. Most expanded thyroid clonotypes (frequency above 0.001) were also found in blood, which suggests that blood repertoires may mirror thyroid immune responses. No statistical method was used to set the sample size in advance, and investigators knew the group allocation. Ophthalmopathy was separated from stable hyperthyroidism by a 13 V-J signature model, with around 88% sensitivity and about 84% specificity obtained in cross-validation and 80%/75% obtained in testing.

Ophthalmopathy patients had moderately to severely active disease, with a Clinical Activity Score of 3 or more, a NOSPECS grade of 4 or more, and a disease duration of less than 3 months. Any patient with an uncontrolled infection, another autoimmune disease, pregnancy or lactation was excluded. Clinical symptoms, serum thyroxine and TRAb, thyroid ultrasound, and orbital computed tomography formed the basis for the diagnoses. PBMCs were isolated from about 10 ml of fresh peripheral blood by Ficoll-Paque density gradient centrifugation. Total RNA was extracted with Trizol reagent, and quality was checked on an Agilent 2100 Bioanalyzer. The TCR beta CDR3 regions were amplified from RNA transcripts. For the first round of RT-PCR on the TCR CDR3, the HTBI primer set was used together with the Qiagen OneStep RT-PCR kit. The libraries were constructed in a second round of multiplex PCR and then size-selected and purified. The libraries were sequenced on an Illumina HiSeq2000 using paired-end 100 bp reads. The study's own analysis went as follows. Raw data were processed with SOAPnuke, discarding reads with adapters, uncalled bases, mean Phred below 15, or no exact constant-primer or identifier match. COPE v1.2.5 was used to merge high-quality paired reads, and clonotypes were defined as unique nucleotide sequences. MiTCR v1.1 was used to align clonotypes to the IMGT TRBV, TRBD and TRBJ reference segments. The analysis included only V-J combinations with a frequency above 0.0001, which together covered approximately 99% of the repertoires. A TCS score was defined as the ratio between F50 (clonal expansion) and ExV (chaos), using BLOSUM62-based TCRdist between CDR3 peptides within each V-J. Welch's t-statistics and random forest reduced around 520 V-J features to 13, which were used in a naive Bayes classifier (R e1071). The public reads were quality trimmed at Q25 with fastp and then assembled into clones with MiXCR by TCRdb, keeping productive beta chains. All rows with the same CDR3 protein become a single entry with the most common DNA and genes. These V and J calls are TCRdb output, not the study's own analysis. In all, the sample holds some 350,000 distinct CDR3 sequences, and 12% to 15% of those were seen once. Roughly a fifth of the sample goes to the ten largest clones.

Sequenced input: blood. The V gene is TRBV4-1 and the J gene is TRBJ2-1; 7 of the junction bases match TRBD2. The sequence was collected from a woman in her sixties or seventies with Graves' ophthalmopathy. The nucleotide sequence reads TGCGCCAGCAGCCAAGATCTAGCGGAGATGAACAATGAGCAGTTCCTC. It specifies CASSQDLAEMNNEQFL.